The 10 T cell receptor beta chains below were found in one sample sequenced in a study of T cell responses to AZD1222 COVID-19 vaccine. This table comes from immunoSEQ multiplex PCR, and its TCRdb copy is limited to in-frame clones, with some not included. The profile shows 110,000 to 150,000 clones, more than 85% of them singletons. The specimen was peripheral blood, collected on day 0 of AZD1222 vaccination. These receptors all stem from an adult in good health.

The rearrangement uses TRBV15 and TRBJ1-5; the match to TRBD1 covers 10 bases. Trimming cost V 4 bases and J 2 bases; bases outside gene matches: 5. Germline-derived CDR1 and CDR2 are LNHNV and YYDKDF (reference sequence). The CDR3 spans 16 residues. In DNA form, the CDR3 reads TGTGCCACCAGCACCCGGGACAGGGGTGGCAATCAGCCCCAGCATTTT. This sequence encodes CATSTRDRGGNQPQHF.

Concerning this clone: This sample also contains other DNA sequences that code for the same CDR3. This chain uses TRBV7-2 with TRBJ1-4; the D is unclear. In germline, CDR1 is SGHTA, CDR2 FQGNSA. This CDR3 is built from 14 residues. V lost 1 base and J lost 5, with 8 bases in between. CDR3 nucleotide sequence: TGTGCCAGCAGCTTAGGTGGCGGAAATGAAAAACTGTTTTTT. Residues: CASSLGGGNEKLFF. The entire variable domain, with the rest obtained from reference TRBV7-2 and TRBJ1-4, is as follows: GAGVSQSPSNKVTEKGKDVELRCDPISGHTALYWYRQSLGQGLEFLIYFQGNSAPDKSGLPSDRFSAERTGGSVSTLTIQRTQQEDSAVYLCASSLGGGNEKLFFGSGTQLSVL.

V and J are TRBV19 and TRBJ1-2, with D possibly matching TRBD1 (6 bases). The CDR3 extends over 16 amino acids. Trimming removed 5 bases from V and 3 bases from J, with 19 bases in between. Germline CDR1 reads LNHDA; CDR2 reads SQIVND (reference sequence). CDR3 sequence reads: CASSLLTQGFHYGYTF. The CDR3 coding sequence is TGTGCCAGTAGTCTGCTAACACAGGGATTCCACTATGGCTACACCTTC.

This clone appeared once. V usage is TRBV11-2 and J usage is TRBJ2-1; D remains ambiguous. Trimming stripped 2 bases from V and 4 bases from J, with 6 bases between. CDR3 length: 13 residues. From germline, CDR1 is SGHAT and CDR2 FQNNGV. The CDR3, as DNA: TGTGCCAGCAGCTTACCCGTATACAATGAGCAGTTCTTC. This codes for CASSLPVYNEQFF.

The CDR3 spells CASSSYQGMGMNTEAFF. The DNA of the CDR3 is TGTGCCAGCAGTTCCTACCAGGGTATGGGGATGAACACTGAAGCTTTCTTT. This sequence joins TRBV28 and TRBJ1-1; a weak D match, TRBD1 (5 bases). V shed 4 bases and J shed 0 bases, with 18 bases lying between them. The CDR3 runs 17 residues. CDR1 MDHEN and CDR2 SYDVKM come from the germline V gene.

V and J are TRBV3-1 (or the pseudogene TRBV3-2) and TRBJ1-2; TRBD1 matches 9 bases. The germline V gene has CDR1 LGHDT and CDR2 YNNKEL (reference sequence). V trimming: 4 bases; J trimming: 3 bases; junction bases outside the gene matches: 3. This CDR3 comprises 14 residues. CDR3 DNA sequence: TGTGCCAGCAGCCTACAGGGGGCTTACTATGGCTACACCTTC. Its protein product is CASSLQGAYYGYTF.

This chain joins TRBV25-1 and TRBJ1-5; D is perhaps TRBD1 (5 bases). This CDR3 is 15 amino acids long. V shed 6 bases and J shed 7 bases, with 19 bases lying between them. Germline V gene sequence: CDR1 MGHDK, CDR2 SYGVNS. CDR3 sequence (DNA): TGTGCCAGCAGCAACTTCAGGGAAAAGATCCAGCCCCAGCATTTT. Its translation is CASSNFREKIQPQHF. The full variable domain, with the rest looked up from reference TRBV25-1 and TRBJ1-5, is EADIYQTPRYLVIGTGKKITLECSQTMGHDKMYWYQQDPGMELHLIHYSYGVNSTEKGDLSSESTVSRIRTEHFPLTLESARPSHTSQYLCASSNFREKIQPQHFGDGTRLSIL.

The V and J genes are TRBV5-1 and TRBJ2-3; either TRBD1 or TRBD2 may fit D (5 bases each). V shed 7 bases and J shed 2 bases, with 20 bases lying between them. Per the germline V gene, CDR1 is SGHRS and CDR2 is YFSETQ. This CDR3 contains 16 residues. The CDR3 DNA reads as TGCGCCAGCTACAGCGGCGGAGGTGGGGCCACAGATACGCAGTATTTT. It codes for CASYSGGGGATDTQYF.

The chain carries TRBV28 and TRBJ1-1, with TRBD1 as a possible D gene (5 bases). Germline CDR1 and CDR2: MDHEN and SYDVKM. Trimming removed 6 bases at V and 0 bases at J, with 11 bases between. This CDR3 contains 14 residues. The CDR3 reads CASSQGGVNTEAFF. CDR3 sequence (DNA): TGTGCCAGCAGCCAGGGTGGAGTGAACACTGAAGCTTTCTTT.

The CDR3 is CASSFGQDGGYTF. The CDR3 coding sequence is TGTGCCAGCAGCTTCGGACAGGATGGGGGCTACACCTTC. The chain couples TRBV3-1 (or the pseudogene TRBV3-2) to TRBJ1-2; 7 bases align to TRBD1. The CDR3 is 13 amino acids. Germline loops: CDR1 LGHDT, CDR2 YNNKEL (reference sequence). V dropped 5 bases and J dropped 8; count of bases not matched to a gene: 8.